This TCR beta chain emerged from a study of blood T cell repertoires in COVID-19. Study background: Acute and convalescent COVID-19 specimens originated in the United States, Italy and Spain. From T cells, B-cell-depleted T cells, or PBMCs came the material, which was cDNA or gDNA.

Germline-derived CDR1 and CDR2 are SEHNR and FQNEAQ (reference sequence). CDR3 length: 14 amino acids. Trimming took 1 base from V and 5 from J, leaving 9 bases between them. In the original workflow: Amplification from reference gene primers served as the basis for estimated nucleated cell counts. TCRdb keeps only in-frame clones here, not all; method: immunoSEQ multiplex PCR. V, J and clone size are taken as reported in that table, and D and trimming were inferred from the DNA itself. The sample lists about 140,000 clones; more than 70% were seen once. Sequences were obtained from peripheral blood. The TCR sequence derives from a man aged 50-60 years with active or convalescent COVID-19. This chain uses TRBV7-9 with TRBJ2-1, with D possibly being TRBD2 (5 bases). The CDR3 DNA is TGTGCCAGCAGCTTAGAGCGGCTTGACAATGAGCAGTTCTTC. It yields the protein CASSLERLDNEQFF.